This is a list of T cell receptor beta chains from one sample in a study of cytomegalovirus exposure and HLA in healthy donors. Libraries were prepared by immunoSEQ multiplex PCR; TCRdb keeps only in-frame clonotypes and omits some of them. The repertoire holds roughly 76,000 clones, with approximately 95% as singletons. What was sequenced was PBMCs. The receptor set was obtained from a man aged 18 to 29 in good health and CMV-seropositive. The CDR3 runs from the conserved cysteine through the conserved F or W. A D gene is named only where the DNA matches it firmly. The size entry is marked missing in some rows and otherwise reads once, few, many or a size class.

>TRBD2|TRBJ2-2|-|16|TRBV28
CASSSSGRGTAGELFF
TGTGCCAGCAGTTCTAGCGGGAGGGGAACAGCCGGGGAGCTGTTTTTT
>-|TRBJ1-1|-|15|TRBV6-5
CASSYSLTGNTEAFF
TGTGCCAGCAGTTACTCCTTGACAGGAAACACTGAAGCTTTCTTT
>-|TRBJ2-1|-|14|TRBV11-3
CASSLEVEGHEQFF
TGTGCCAGCAGCTTAGAGGTGGAGGGCCATGAGCAGTTCTTC
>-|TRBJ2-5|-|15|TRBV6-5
CASSHGLPYQETQYF
TGTGCCAGCAGCCACGGACTACCGTACCAAGAGACCCAGTACTTC
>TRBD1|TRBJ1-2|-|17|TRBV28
CASSSPPTRQGNYGYTF
TGTGCCAGCAGTTCCCCCCCCACCCGACAGGGCAACTATGGCTACACCTTC
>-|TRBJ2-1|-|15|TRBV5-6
CASSPPGSADGEQFF
TGTGCCAGCAGCCCCCCCGGGTCGGCTGACGGTGAGCAGTTCTTC
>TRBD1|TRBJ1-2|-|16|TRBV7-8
CASSLGRTGEGDGYTF
TGTGCCAGCAGCTTAGGGCGGACAGGTGAAGGAGATGGCTACACCTTC
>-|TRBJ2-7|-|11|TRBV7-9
CASSPSYEQYF
TGTGCCAGCAGCCCTTCCTACGAGCAGTACTTC
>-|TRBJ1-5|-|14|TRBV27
CASSLSYSNQPQHF
TGTGCCAGCAGTTTATCCTACAGCAATCAGCCCCAGCATTTT
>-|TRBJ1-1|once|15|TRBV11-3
CASSLEAGENTEAFF
TGTGCCAGCAGCTTAGAGGCAGGGGAGAACACTGAAGCTTTCTTT
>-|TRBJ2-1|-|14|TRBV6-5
CASSPMSSYNEQFF
TGTGCCAGCAGCCCTATGAGCTCCTACAATGAGCAGTTCTTC
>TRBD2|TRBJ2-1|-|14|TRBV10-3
CAISGTSGSDEQFF
TGTGCCATCAGTGGGACTAGCGGGAGCGATGAGCAGTTCTTC
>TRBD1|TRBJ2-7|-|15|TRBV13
CASSLAGTGVYEQYF
TGTGCCAGCAGCTTAGCTGGGACAGGGGTCTACGAGCAGTACTTC
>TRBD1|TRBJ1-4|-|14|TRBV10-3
CAISSGGVGEKLFF
TGTGCCATCAGCTCAGGGGGCGTAGGGGAAAAACTGTTTTTT
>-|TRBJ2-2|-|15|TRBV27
CASRLGSMYTGELFF
TGTGCCAGCAGATTAGGGAGTATGTACACCGGGGAGCTGTTTTTT
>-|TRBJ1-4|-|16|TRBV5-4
CASSFGGSRRDEKLFF
TGTGCCAGCAGCTTTGGGGGGAGCAGGAGGGATGAAAAACTGTTTTTT
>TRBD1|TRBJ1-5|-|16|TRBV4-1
CASSRGAGQGDQPQHF
TGCGCCAGCAGCCGAGGAGCGGGACAGGGGGATCAGCCCCAGCATTTT